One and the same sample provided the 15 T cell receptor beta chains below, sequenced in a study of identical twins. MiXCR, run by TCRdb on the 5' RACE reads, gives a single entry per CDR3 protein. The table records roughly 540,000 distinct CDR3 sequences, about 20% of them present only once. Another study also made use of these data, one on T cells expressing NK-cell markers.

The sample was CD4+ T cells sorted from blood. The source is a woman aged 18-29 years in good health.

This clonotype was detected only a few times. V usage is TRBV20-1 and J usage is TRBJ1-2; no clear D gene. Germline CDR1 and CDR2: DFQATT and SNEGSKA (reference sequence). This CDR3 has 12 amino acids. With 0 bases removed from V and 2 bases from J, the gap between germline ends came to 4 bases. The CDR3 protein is CSAREGNYGYTF. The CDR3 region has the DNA TGCAGTGCTAGAGAGGGGAACTATGGCTACACCTTC.

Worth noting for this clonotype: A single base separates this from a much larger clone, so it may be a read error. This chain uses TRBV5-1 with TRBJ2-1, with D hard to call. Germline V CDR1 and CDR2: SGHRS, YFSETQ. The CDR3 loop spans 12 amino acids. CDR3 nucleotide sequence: TGCGCCAGCAGCTTGGGGTGGGATGAGCAGATCTTC. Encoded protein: CASSLGWDEQIF.

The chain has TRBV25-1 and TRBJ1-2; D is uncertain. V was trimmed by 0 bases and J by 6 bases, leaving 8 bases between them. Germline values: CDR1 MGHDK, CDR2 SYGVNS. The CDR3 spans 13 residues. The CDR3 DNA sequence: TGTGCCAGCAGTGAATATAGGGAGAATGGCTACACCTTC. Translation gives CASSEYRENGYTF.

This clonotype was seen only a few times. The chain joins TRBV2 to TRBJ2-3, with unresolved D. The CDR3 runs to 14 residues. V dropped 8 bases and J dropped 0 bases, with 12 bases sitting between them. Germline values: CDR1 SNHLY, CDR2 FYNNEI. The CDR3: CASHPSRSTDTQYF. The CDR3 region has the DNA TGTGCCAGCCACCCTTCGCGGAGCACAGATACGCAGTATTTT.

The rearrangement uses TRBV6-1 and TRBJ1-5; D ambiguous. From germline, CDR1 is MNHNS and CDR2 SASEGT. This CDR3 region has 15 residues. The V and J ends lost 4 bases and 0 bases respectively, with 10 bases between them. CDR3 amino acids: CASSASLGSNQPQHF. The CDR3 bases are TGTGCCAGCAGTGCTTCGTTGGGTAGCAATCAGCCCCAGCATTTT.

CDR3 amino acids: CASRGGRQEYSGANVLTF. CDR3 bases: TGCGCCAGCAGGGGCGGGAGACAGGAGTACTCTGGGGCCAACGTCCTGACTTTC. The chain is built from TRBV5-1 and TRBJ2-6; possible D gene TRBD2, 7 bases. The CDR3 length is 18 residues. With 5 bases removed from V and 0 bases from J, the gap between germline ends came to 18 bases. Germline V gene lookup returns CDR1 SGHRS and CDR2 YFSETQ.

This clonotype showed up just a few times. CDR3 bases: TGCAGTGCTAGAGGTCGCCCACAGGGGGTTGAGACCCAGTACTTC. Translation: CSARGRPQGVETQYF. This chain links TRBV20-1 with TRBJ2-5, with 8 bases aligning to TRBD1. This CDR3 spans 15 amino acids. CDR1 and CDR2 (germline): DFQATT, SNEGSKA (reference sequence). With 1 base clipped from V and 5 bases from J, the junction kept 9 bases outside the gene matches.

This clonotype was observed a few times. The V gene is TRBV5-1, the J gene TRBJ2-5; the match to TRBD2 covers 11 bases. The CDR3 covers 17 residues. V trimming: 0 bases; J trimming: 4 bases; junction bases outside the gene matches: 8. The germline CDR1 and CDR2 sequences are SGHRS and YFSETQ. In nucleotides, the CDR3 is TGCGCCAGCAGCTTGGAGGTCGTGCTAGCGGGGGGAGAGACCCAGTACTTC. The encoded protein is CASSLEVVLAGGETQYF.

The CDR3 region is CASGLGHSGETQYF. In nucleotides, the CDR3 is TGTGCTAGTGGTTTGGGGCATTCGGGAGAGACCCAGTACTTC. This chain links TRBV12-5 with TRBJ2-5, with unresolved D. This CDR3 contains 14 residues. The V gene lost 1 base and the J gene lost 4 bases, with 10 bases spanning the gap. CDR1 is LGHNT, CDR2 FRNRAP, per germline.

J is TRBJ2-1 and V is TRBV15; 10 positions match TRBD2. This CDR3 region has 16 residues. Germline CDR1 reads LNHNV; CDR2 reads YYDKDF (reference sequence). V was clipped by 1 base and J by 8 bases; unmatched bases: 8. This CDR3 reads CATSRASGSQSDEQFF. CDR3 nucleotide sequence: TGTGCCACCAGCAGAGCTAGCGGGAGCCAGAGTGATGAGCAGTTCTTC.

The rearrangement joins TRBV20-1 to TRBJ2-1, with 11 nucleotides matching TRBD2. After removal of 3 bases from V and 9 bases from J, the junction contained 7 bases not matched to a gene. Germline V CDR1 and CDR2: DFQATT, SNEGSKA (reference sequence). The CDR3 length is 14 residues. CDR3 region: CSASLAGGPVEQFF. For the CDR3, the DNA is TGCAGTGCTAGCTTAGCGGGGGGGCCAGTTGAGCAGTTCTTC.

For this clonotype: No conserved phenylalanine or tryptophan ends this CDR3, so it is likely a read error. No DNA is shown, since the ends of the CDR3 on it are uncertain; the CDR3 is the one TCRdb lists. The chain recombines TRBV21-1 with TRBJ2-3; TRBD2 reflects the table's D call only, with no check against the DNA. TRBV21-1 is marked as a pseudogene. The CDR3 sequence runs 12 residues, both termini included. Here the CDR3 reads CASSNWASGAPL.

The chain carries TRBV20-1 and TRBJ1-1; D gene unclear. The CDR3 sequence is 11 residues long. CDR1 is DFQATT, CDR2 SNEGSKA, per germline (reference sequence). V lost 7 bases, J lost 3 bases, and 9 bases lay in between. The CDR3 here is CSVGVDTEAFF. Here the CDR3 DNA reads TGCAGTGTCGGAGTGGACACTGAAGCTTTCTTT.

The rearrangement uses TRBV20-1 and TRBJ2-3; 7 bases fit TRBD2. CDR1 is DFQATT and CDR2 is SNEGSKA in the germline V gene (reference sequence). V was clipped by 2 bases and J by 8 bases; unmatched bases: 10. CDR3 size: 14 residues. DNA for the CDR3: TGCAGTGCTAGACCCTGGGCGGGAGTGGCTACGCAGTATTTT. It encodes CSARPWAGVATQYF.

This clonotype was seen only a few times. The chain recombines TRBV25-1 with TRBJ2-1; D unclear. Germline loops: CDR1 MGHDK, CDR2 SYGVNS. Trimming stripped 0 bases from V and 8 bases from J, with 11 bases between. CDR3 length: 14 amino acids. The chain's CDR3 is CASSEYQGLDEQFF. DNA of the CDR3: TGTGCCAGCAGTGAATATCAAGGCCTCGATGAGCAGTTCTTC.